The 32 T cell receptor beta chains below all came from one sample that was sequenced in a study of spatial heterogeneity in lung cancer. Time point here: blood at routine non-recurrence follow-up after resection. The input material, whole RNA from tumor, nontumor lung or frozen PBMC, was sequenced unsorted. TCRdb independently ran MiXCR on the 5' RACE reads; one entry per CDR3 protein. The table has some 110,000 distinct CDR3 sequences, over 9% seen once. Specimen: PBMCs, collected at follow-up. These receptors came from a male donor with early-stage non-small cell lung cancer.

The chain uses TRBV7-8 and TRBJ1-1, with 9 nucleotides matching TRBD1. V lost 5 bases, J lost 5 bases, and 6 bases stayed unmatched. The CDR3 runs to 14 residues. CDR1 and CDR2 from the germline V gene are SGHVS and FQNEAQ. The DNA for the CDR3 is TGTGCCAGCAGCCTGACAGGGGGGATGACTGAAGCTTTCTTT. This encodes CASSLTGGMTEAFF. The full variable domain, its missing parts supplied by reference TRBV7-8 and TRBJ1-1, is GAGVSQSPRYKVAKRGQDVALRCDPISGHVSLFWYQQALGQGPEFLTYFQNEAQLDKSGLPSDRFFAERPEGSVSTLKIQRTQQEDSAVYLCASSLTGGMTEAFFGQGTRLTVV.

This chain links TRBV6-1 with TRBJ1-1; the D is unclear. Trimming left V 6 bases short and J 5 bases short, with 10 bases between. Germline assignment: CDR1 MNHNS and CDR2 SASEGT. This CDR3 comprises 12 residues. This chain's CDR3 is CASRDLGTEAFF. In nucleotides, the CDR3 is TGTGCCAGCAGGGACCTCGGGACTGAAGCTTTCTTT.

The V call is TRBV5-1, the J call TRBJ1-2; 9 bases are a match to TRBD1. The CDR3 consists of 16 residues. The V gene's germline CDR1 is SGHRS and CDR2 YFSETQ. J was trimmed by 2 bases and V by 2 bases; bases with no gene match: 7. CDR3 in amino acids: CASSFGQGILNYGYTF. Written as DNA, the CDR3 is TGCGCCAGCAGCTTCGGACAGGGGATTCTCAACTATGGCTACACCTTC.

Many counts were recorded for this clonotype. V usage is TRBV29-1 and J usage is TRBJ1-1, with D unclear. This CDR3 is built from 12 residues. Germline CDR1 reads SQVTM; CDR2 reads ANQGSEA. The CDR3 sequence is CKGQDSDTEAFF. The CDR3 nucleotides are TGCAAGGGCCAGGACTCGGACACTGAAGCTTTCTTT. Together with reference TRBV29-1 and TRBJ1-1, the CDR3 gives the full variable domain: SAVISQKPSRDICQRGTSLTIQCQVDSQVTMMFWYRQQPGQSLTLIATANQGSEATYESGFVIDKFPISRPNLTFSTLTVSNMSPEDSSIYLCKGQDSDTEAFFGQGTRLTVV.

This clonotype was observed many times. The V gene is TRBV7-2, the J gene TRBJ2-7; D is perhaps TRBD1 or TRBD2 (5 bases each). The V end was cut by 6 bases, the J end by 3 bases, with 15 bases between. The CDR3 has 14 residues. Germline CDR1 is SGHTA and CDR2 is FQGNSA. Here the CDR3 DNA reads TGTGCCAGCAGTAGGGGCAGGGACCGCTACGAGCAGTACTTC. It translates to CASSRGRDRYEQYF.

The CDR3 loop is CASSQAGGREQFF. In DNA form, the CDR3 reads TGTGCCAGCAGCCAAGCGGGGGGCCGCGAGCAGTTCTTC. The chain has TRBV7-6 and TRBJ2-1, with 9 positions matching TRBD2. V lost 5 bases to trimming and J lost 10 bases; unmatched junction nucleotides: 6. The CDR3 has 13 residues. In germline, CDR1 is SGHVS, CDR2 FNYEAQ.

This clonotype was counted between two and nine times. Mismatch with germline at one junction end may stem from a read error. V usage is TRBV7-7 and J usage is TRBJ1-6, with 7 bases identical to TRBD1. CDR1 is SSHAT, CDR2 FNYEAQ, per germline (reference sequence). This CDR3 region has 13 residues. CDR3 coding DNA: TGTGCTAGCAGCCGGGACAGTGGGTCACCCCTCCACTTT. It is translated as CASSRDSGSPLHF.

This clonotype was seen a handful of times. The chain couples TRBV3-1 to TRBJ1-2; 8 nucleotides agree with TRBD1. This CDR3 spans 15 amino acids. V dropped 4 bases and J dropped 8; count of bases not matched to a gene: 12. Germline-derived CDR1 and CDR2 are LGHDT and YNNKEL (reference sequence). As DNA, the CDR3 is TGTGCCAGCAGCCTAAGTCAATTAGGGACAGGCGGCTACACCTTC. Its translation: CASSLSQLGTGGYTF.

The table lists this clonotype with a few counts. This sequence joins TRBV10-3 and TRBJ1-1; D unresolved. Trimming left V 6 bases short and J 1 base short, with 9 bases between. From germline, CDR1 is ENHRY and CDR2 SYGVKD. The CDR3 runs 13 residues. Written as DNA, the CDR3 is TGTGCCATCAGGAGCGTAAGGAACACTGAAGCTTTCTTT. Its translation is CAIRSVRNTEAFF.

This clonotype was observed many times. The chain links TRBV4-1 to TRBJ2-1; 11 nucleotides align to TRBD2. CDR3 size: 22 residues. Germline CDR1 is MGHRA and CDR2 is YSYEKL. The V segment lost 3 bases and the J segment 8 bases; nucleotides outside the gene matches: 27. The CDR3 nucleotides read TGCGCCAGCAGCCATCTGCTCAGAGGCCTCTTTAGCGGGGGGGCAAGCGTCGATGAGCAGTTCTTC. This gives the protein CASSHLLRGLFSGGASVDEQFF.

V and J are TRBV7-6 and TRBJ1-4; TRBD1 agrees at 10 bases. There are 15 residues in the CDR3. In germline, CDR1 is SGHVS, CDR2 FNYEAQ. J was trimmed by 8 bases and V by 4 bases; bases with no gene match: 7. CDR3 in DNA: TGTGCCAGCAGCTCCCCGGGACAGGGGAACGAAAAACTGTTTTTT. Translating it yields CASSSPGQGNEKLFF.

Only a few counts were recorded for this clonotype. The gene calls are TRBV5-4 and TRBJ2-7; 7 nucleotides match TRBD1. This CDR3 spans 14 amino acids. V was pared by 4 bases and J by 4 bases, with 8 bases of the junction left unmatched. Germline-derived CDR1 and CDR2 are SGHNT and YYREEE (reference sequence). The CDR3 coding sequence is TGTGCCAGCAGCGACAGGGTTGCCCCGTACGAGCAGTACTTC. As protein: CASSDRVAPYEQYF.

This clonotype was picked up a small number of times. The J gene is TRBJ2-5, the V gene TRBV7-2; D possibly corresponds to TRBD1 (6 bases). Germline CDR1 reads SGHTA; CDR2 reads FQGNSA. CDR3 size: 15 residues. Trimming took off 3 bases at V and 9 bases at J, with 20 bases between the two ends. CDR3 in amino acids: CASSFQGHPQVAQYF. The CDR3 DNA reads TGTGCCAGCAGCTTCCAGGGGCATCCGCAAGTGGCCCAGTACTTC. The full variable domain, in which reference TRBV7-2 and TRBJ2-5 provide the parts outside the CDR3, is GAGVSQSPSNKVTEKGKDVELRCDPISGHTALYWYRQSLGQGLEFLIYFQGNSAPDKSGLPSDRFSAERTGGSVSTLTIQRTQQEDSAVYLCASSFQGHPQVAQYFGPGTRLLVL.

This chain joins TRBV7-9 and TRBJ2-1; tentative D call: TRBD1 (6 bases). With 5 bases removed from V and 4 bases from J, the gap between germline ends came to 18 bases. From germline, CDR1 is SEHNR and CDR2 FQNEAQ (reference sequence). This CDR3 has 16 amino acids. The CDR3 sequence: CASSPTGIKSYNEQFF. CDR3 nucleotides: TGTGCCAGCAGCCCCACAGGGATAAAATCGTACAATGAGCAGTTCTTC. The full variable domain, in which reference TRBV7-9 and TRBJ2-1 provide the parts outside the CDR3, is DTGVSQNPRHKITKRGQNVTFRCDPISEHNRLYWYRQTLGQGPEFLTYFQNEAQLEKSRLLSDRFSAERPKGSFSTLEIQRTEQGDSAMYLCASSPTGIKSYNEQFFGPGTRLTVL.

This clonotype was counted between two and nine times. As DNA, the CDR3 is TGTGCCAGCAGCTCAGGGGGCCCTCAAGAGACCCAGTACTTC. It is translated as CASSSGGPQETQYF. V is TRBV7-3 and J is TRBJ2-5; TRBD1 matches at 8 bases. This CDR3 has 14 amino acids. Unmatched junction bases numbered 3, after V lost 4 bases and J lost 2 bases. Germline assignment: CDR1 SGHTA and CDR2 FQGTGA.

This clonotype has at least ten counts. This chain uses TRBV27 with TRBJ1-2, with D possibly being TRBD1 (6 bases). There are 15 residues in the CDR3. Between the trimmed V and J ends, which lost 7 bases and 2 bases, there was a span of 17 bases. Germline V gene lookup returns CDR1 MNHEY and CDR2 SMNVEV (reference sequence). The CDR3 nucleotides are TGTGCCAGCAAATTATACAGGGACTCAAACTATGGCTACACCTTC. Translating gives CASKLYRDSNYGYTF.

This clonotype appeared many times. The gene calls are TRBV6-2 or TRBV6-3 and TRBJ1-2, with 7 bases lining up with TRBD1. The ends lost 6 bases at V and 4 bases at J; junction bases unmatched: 5. The germline V gene encodes CDR1 MNHEY and CDR2 SVGEGT. The CDR3 has 13 amino acids. The CDR3: CASRGQAPYGYTF. The DNA of the CDR3 is TGTGCCAGCAGAGGACAGGCCCCCTATGGCTACACCTTC.

This sequence joins TRBV7-9 and TRBJ1-1, with D maybe TRBD1 (5 bases). Germline V lookup: CDR1 SEHNR, CDR2 FQNEAQ (reference sequence). Between the trimmed V and J ends, which lost 6 bases and 1 base, there was a span of 15 bases. The CDR3 totals 15 residues. The chain's CDR3 is CASSFRIGGNTEAFF. DNA for the CDR3: TGTGCCAGCAGTTTTAGAATTGGGGGGAACACTGAAGCTTTCTTT.

The chain uses TRBV28 and TRBJ1-5; TRBD1 might be the D (5 bases). V lost 8 bases, J lost 5 bases, and 7 bases lay in between. The CDR3 length is 11 residues. Germline CDR1 MDHEN, CDR2 SYDVKM. CDR3 protein: CASGGYQPQHF. The CDR3 DNA follows: TGTGCCAGCGGGGGATATCAGCCCCAGCATTTT.

This chain connects TRBV6-6 to TRBJ2-6; no clear D gene. Germline V gene sequence: CDR1 MNHNY, CDR2 SVGAGI (reference sequence). This CDR3 region has 17 residues. V lost 6 bases and J lost 0, with 15 bases in between. In DNA, the CDR3 is TGTGCCAGCAGCTCCTCTGGACGCACCTCTGGGGCCAACGTCCTGACTTTC. Its translation is CASSSSGRTSGANVLTF.

This clonotype has a count of ten or more. The V gene is TRBV15, the J gene TRBJ2-5, with TRBD2 matching 8 bases. V was clipped by 0 bases and J by 2 bases; unmatched bases: 14. This CDR3 spans 19 amino acids. Per germline, CDR1 LNHNV and CDR2 YYDKDF (reference sequence). CDR3 in DNA: TGTGCCACCAGCAGAGATCCCTCCCTGGCTAGCGGGCTACAAGAGACCCAGTACTTC. Translating it yields CATSRDPSLASGLQETQYF.

V and J are TRBV29-1 and TRBJ2-7, with D possibly TRBD1 on 6 matching bases. Per the germline V gene, CDR1 is SQVTM and CDR2 is ANQGSEA. V was pared by 6 bases and J by 4 bases, with 10 bases between. This CDR3 is built from 11 residues. CDR3 loop: CSVNREYEQYF. The CDR3 nucleotides read TGCAGCGTAAACAGGGAGTACGAGCAGTACTTC.

This clonotype was counted ten times or more. The junction does not match germline at one end; this may be a read error. The chain carries TRBV27 and TRBJ2-1, with D perhaps assigned TRBD1 or TRBD2 (5 bases each). Germline V CDR1 and CDR2: MNHEY, SMNVEV (reference sequence). CDR3 length: 16 amino acids. CDR3 sequence: CTSSLYRDLFSNEQFF. CDR3 sequence (DNA): TGCACCAGCAGTTTATACCGGGACCTCTTTTCCAATGAGCAGTTCTTC.

This clonotype came up a few times. The gene calls are TRBV24-1 and TRBJ2-5, with 8 bases identical to TRBD1. Trimming took 9 bases from V and 2 from J; bases not matched to a gene: 1. CDR3 size: 12 residues. The germline gives CDR1 KGHDR, CDR2 SFDVKD. CDR3 residues: CATGQGQETQYF. Written as DNA, the CDR3 is TGTGCCACCGGACAGGGACAAGAGACCCAGTACTTC.

This clonotype was counted at least ten times. The chain links TRBV10-3 to TRBJ2-3, with D uncertain. Germline loops: CDR1 ENHRY, CDR2 SYGVKD. Trimming left V 4 bases short and J 2 bases short, with 10 bases between. This CDR3 is built from 14 residues. In DNA, the CDR3 is TGTGCCATCAGTGGCCCGGTATCCACAGATACGCAGTATTTT. The encoded protein is CAISGPVSTDTQYF.

This clonotype was seen repeatedly, ten times or more. The chain recombines TRBV24-1 with TRBJ1-5, with TRBD1 identical over 7 bases. The length of the CDR3 is 14 residues. Trimming removed 4 bases from V and 7 bases from J; junction bases left unmatched: 6. The germline gives CDR1 KGHDR, CDR2 SFDVKD. This CDR3 reads CATSEPDRAQPQHF. In DNA form, the CDR3 reads TGTGCCACCAGTGAACCTGACAGGGCCCAGCCCCAGCATTTT.

This chain uses TRBV20-1 with TRBJ2-1, with D perhaps matching TRBD1 (5 bases). V was trimmed by 3 bases and J by 5 bases, leaving 17 bases between them. The CDR3 loop spans 15 amino acids. The germline V gene has CDR1 DFQATT and CDR2 SNEGSKA (reference sequence). This CDR3 is CSASRRVASHNEQFF. The CDR3 nucleotides read TGCAGTGCTAGTCGCAGGGTGGCCTCACACAATGAGCAGTTCTTC.

Ten or more counts support this clonotype. The CDR3 here is CSVKRTAQNIQYF. In DNA, the CDR3 is TGCAGCGTCAAAAGGACAGCGCAAAACATTCAGTACTTC. V is TRBV29-1 and J is TRBJ2-4, with a weak D call TRBD1 (6 bases). The V gene's germline CDR1 is SQVTM and CDR2 ANQGSEA. The CDR3 totals 13 residues. V lost 6 bases and J lost 5, with 14 bases in between.

This chain uses TRBV4-1 with TRBJ2-4, with D possibly TRBD1 on 6 matching bases. This CDR3 comprises 14 residues. The V end was cut by 4 bases, the J end by 6 bases, with 13 bases between. Germline CDR1 reads MGHRA; CDR2 reads YSYEKL. The CDR3 DNA reads TGCGCCAGCAGCCTAAACCTACAGGGAAACATTCAGTACTTC. Its protein product is CASSLNLQGNIQYF.

This clonotype was counted a few times. The chain employs TRBV3-1 and TRBJ1-4; D unresolved. The V gene lost 2 bases and the J gene lost 14 bases, with 12 bases spanning the gap. The germline gives CDR1 LGHDT, CDR2 YNNKEL (reference sequence). The CDR3 is 12 amino acids. The CDR3 spells CASSQLQTNLFF. CDR3 in DNA: TGTGCCAGCAGCCAATTGCAAACCAATCTGTTTTTT.

In DNA, the CDR3 is TGTGCCAGCAGTGGGCAGGGGTTCGATGGCTACACCTTC. Translating it yields CASSGQGFDGYTF. The genes are TRBV6-2 or TRBV6-3 and TRBJ1-2; perhaps TRBD1 as D (6 bases). CDR1 and CDR2 (germline): MNHEY, SVGEGT. This CDR3 contains 13 residues. Trimming left V 5 bases short and J 6 bases short, with 13 bases between.

The sample holds a few counts of this clonotype. This rearrangement joins TRBV20-1 to TRBJ2-5; the match to TRBD2 covers 10 bases. The CDR3 covers 17 residues. Trimming removed 2 bases from V and 2 bases from J; junction bases left unmatched: 11. The germline CDR1 and CDR2 sequences are DFQATT and SNEGSKA (reference sequence). CDR3 protein: CSARSEIAGGRQETQYF. CDR3 in DNA: TGCAGTGCTAGATCGGAAATAGCGGGGGGCCGTCAAGAGACCCAGTACTTC.